This entry lists 2 T cell receptor beta chains sequenced from one sample in a study of T cell repertoires in aging, cancer and after chemotherapy. Amplification of TCR beta used genomic DNA extracted from peripheral blood. Rearranged V-D-J TRB sequences were amplified with a mixed TRB-A/B primer pool. Via MiXCR, TCRdb re-called the multiplex PCR reads, giving one row per CDR3 protein. Of 2,000 or so distinct CDR3 sequences in the sample, less than 75% are singletons; the top ten hold 55% to 60%. What was sequenced was blood. These receptors were taken from a human donor with a blood cancer.

In this sample, this clonotype turned up a few times. V usage is TRBV11-3 and J usage is TRBJ2-1; 10 bases align to TRBD2. Germline V lookup: CDR1 SGHNT, CDR2 YENEEA. This CDR3 has 15 residues. The trim removed 5 bases at V and 3 bases at J, leaving 4 bases unmatched. DNA of the CDR3: TGTGCCAGCAGCCCCCGGACTAGCGGCTACAATGAGCAGTTCTTC. Translated, it gives CASSPRTSGYNEQFF.

The V and J genes are TRBV7-4 and TRBJ2-7; D may be TRBD2 (5 bases). Trimming took off 6 bases at V and 4 bases at J, with 16 bases between the two ends. The CDR3 consists of 14 residues. Germline V CDR1 and CDR2: SGHVT, SQSDAQ. CDR3 sequence (DNA): TGTGCCAGCAGGGGAGACGGATTTACTTACGAGCAGTACTTC. Its translation: CASRGDGFTYEQYF. The variable domain in full, completed from reference TRBV7-4 and TRBJ2-7, reads GAGVSQSPRYKVAKRGRDVALRCDSISGHVTLYWYRQTLGQGSEVLTYSQSDAQRDKSGRPSGRFSAERPERSVSTLKIQRTEQGDSAVYLCASRGDGFTYEQYFGPGTRLTVT.